A selection of T cell receptor beta chains follows, all from one sample in a study of cytomegalovirus exposure and HLA in healthy donors. Libraries were prepared by immunoSEQ multiplex PCR; TCRdb keeps only in-frame clonotypes and omits some of them. The sample carries 160,000 or so clones, around nine tenths recorded once. Input material: PBMCs. Every receptor here comes from a young woman in good health and CMV-seronegative. CDR3s include the opening cysteine and the closing phenylalanine or tryptophan. D genes are given only for firm matches. Where a row states a size, it is once, few, many or the class of an expanded clone; other rows omit it.

.	TRBJ2-7	.	TRBV6-5	CASKVQGRFNEQYF	TGTGCCAGCAAGGTGCAGGGGAGATTCAACGAGCAGTACTTC
.	TRBJ2-3	.	TRBV15	CATSGHGAVTADTQYF	TGTGCCACCAGTGGACACGGAGCCGTCACAGCAGATACGCAGTATTTT
.	TRBJ2-7	.	TRBV7-9	CASWAARGGSYEQYF	TGTGCCAGCTGGGCCGCGAGAGGAGGCTCCTACGAGCAGTACTTC
TRBD1	TRBJ1-2	.	TRBV6-1	CASSEGQGAGYYGYTF	TGTGCCAGCAGTGAAGGACAGGGGGCCGGATACTATGGCTACACCTTC
.	TRBJ2-5	.	TRBV6-1	CASTLGGWEETQYF	TGTGCCAGCACCCTCGGGGGATGGGAAGAGACCCAGTACTTC
.	TRBJ1-1	.	TRBV7-8	CASSLGPGLNTEAFF	TGTGCCAGCAGCTTAGGTCCCGGGTTGAACACTGAAGCTTTCTTT
.	TRBJ2-5	.	TRBV6-6	CASKGGAGETQYF	TGTGCCAGCAAAGGAGGGGCCGGAGAGACCCAGTACTTC
TRBD2	TRBJ2-1	.	TRBV2	CASRIPQGLAFNEQFF	TGTGCCAGCAGGATCCCTCAGGGACTAGCGTTCAATGAGCAGTTCTTC
.	TRBJ2-1	.	TRBV7-9	CASSFGPNEQFF	TGTGCCAGCAGCTTTGGCCCCAATGAGCAGTTCTTC
.	TRBJ2-3	.	TRBV28	CASSSAGEGADTQYF	TGTGCCAGCAGTTCCGCAGGGGAAGGAGCAGATACGCAGTATTTT
.	TRBJ1-3	.	TRBV5-4	CASSLSGSGNTIYF	TGTGCCAGCAGCTTGTCAGGGTCTGGAAACACCATATATTTT
TRBD1	TRBJ1-1	.	TRBV27	CASSPTRQGSTEAFF	TGTGCCAGCAGCCCAACTAGACAGGGTTCCACTGAAGCTTTCTTT
TRBD2	TRBJ2-1	few	TRBV7-6	CASSFLAGSYNEQFF	TGTGCCAGCAGCTTTTTAGCGGGATCCTACAATGAGCAGTTCTTC
TRBD1	TRBJ1-4	.	TRBV15	CATSRGDRERGEKLFF	TGTGCCACCAGCAGAGGGGACAGGGAACGAGGGGAAAAACTGTTTTTT
.	TRBJ2-1	.	TRBV5-1	CASSQVQILREQFF	TGCGCCAGCAGCCAGGTCCAAATCCTCCGTGAGCAGTTCTTC
.	TRBJ2-7	.	TRBV5-1	CASSPEAGKSYEQYF	TGCGCCAGCAGCCCCGAGGCGGGAAAGTCCTACGAGCAGTACTTC
.	TRBJ2-5	.	TRBV5-4	CASSFELRGGPNF	TGTGCCAGCAGCTTTGAATTGAGGGGGGGCCCAAACTTC
TRBD2	TRBJ2-1	.	TRBV19	CASSPRTSDYNEQFF	TGTGCCAGTAGTCCCCGGACTAGCGACTACAATGAGCAGTTCTTC
.	TRBJ1-1	.	TRBV9	CASSEGRSGTEAFF	TGTGCCAGCAGCGAGGGGCGTTCTGGTACTGAAGCTTTCTTT